One and the same sample provided the 32 T cell receptor beta chains below, sequenced in a study of CD8+ T cells in alopecia areata. RNA extraction was followed by reverse transcription into cDNA, which acted as the sequencing template. TCRdb's table, derived via immunoSEQ multiplex PCR, lists solely in-frame clones and lacks some. The sample shows some 170,000 clones, almost 65% of them seen only once. Sequenced here: CD4+ T cells sorted from blood, sampled at week 0. These receptor sequences come from a human donor with alopecia areata.

This clone was counted between two and nine times. The chain couples TRBV29-1 to TRBJ2-2, with 8 bases that match TRBD1. V shed 6 bases, J shed 4 bases, and the junction held 4 bases outside the gene matches. This CDR3 has 13 residues. From germline, CDR1 is SQVTM and CDR2 ANQGSEA. CDR3 coding DNA: TGCAGCGTCCGGACAGGGTTCACCGGGGAGCTGTTTTTT. Protein product: CSVRTGFTGELFF.

This clone occurred many times. The chain recombines TRBV4-3 with TRBJ1-1; unclear D gene. CDR3 length: 13 amino acids. In germline, CDR1 is LGHNA, CDR2 YSLEER. The V end lost 4 bases, the J end lost 4 bases, and 10 bases lay between the germline ends. CDR3 nucleotide sequence: TGCGCCAGCAGCCTCGCCCGGGGCACTGAAGCTTTCTTT. Amino acids: CASSLARGTEAFF.

This chain joins TRBV7-2 and TRBJ2-7, with D perhaps given as TRBD1 or TRBD2 (5 bases each). This CDR3 comprises 12 residues. Germline-derived CDR1 and CDR2 are SGHTA and FQGNSA. V was cut by 9 bases and J by 3 bases, with 12 bases left in between. CDR3 protein: CASGDGSYEQYF. CDR3 DNA sequence: TGTGCCAGTGGGGACGGAAGCTACGAGCAGTACTTC.

The chain joins TRBV29-1 to TRBJ2-7; D gene unclear. Trimming removed 1 base from V and 4 bases from J, with 5 bases in between. From germline, CDR1 is SQVTM and CDR2 ANQGSEA. The length of the CDR3 is 11 residues. The CDR3 bases are TGCAGCGTTGAAGGCCAGTACGAGCAGTACTTC. Its translation: CSVEGQYEQYF.

This clone was observed a single time. The chain combines TRBV30 with TRBJ1-3; possible D gene TRBD1, 6 bases. Trimming pared 5 bases from V and 3 bases from J, leaving 17 bases between. Germline loops: CDR1 GTSNPN, CDR2 SVGIG (reference sequence). The CDR3 spans 15 residues. CDR3 bases: TGTGCCTGGGACCGAGGGGGGTTAAATGGAAACACCATATATTTT. Its protein is CAWDRGGLNGNTIYF.

This chain uses TRBV2 with TRBJ2-7, with TRBD1 matching 8 bases. This CDR3 contains 12 residues. The ends lost 7 bases at V and 7 bases at J; junction bases unmatched: 6. Germline V gene data show CDR1 as SNHLY and CDR2 as FYNNEI. The CDR3, as DNA: TGTGCCAGCAACCGACAGGGGAGGGAGCAGTACTTC. It is translated as CASNRQGREQYF.

This clone has just a few counts. CDR3 residues: CASSQRTSSYNSPLHF. The CDR3 DNA reads as TGTGCCAGCAGCCAAAGGACGAGCTCCTATAATTCACCCCTCCACTTT. This chain joins TRBV7-2 and TRBJ1-6, with no clear D. Germline CDR1 reads SGHTA; CDR2 reads FQGNSA. The V gene lost 5 bases and the J gene lost 0 bases, with 11 bases spanning the gap. The CDR3 is 16 residues long.

V usage is TRBV7-2 and J usage is TRBJ2-5; unclear D gene. CDR3 length: 12 residues. The germline CDR1 and CDR2 sequences are SGHTA and FQGNSA. Trimming cost V 4 bases and J 4 bases, with 7 bases left between them. This CDR3 reads CASSSNRETQYF. CDR3 DNA: TGTGCCAGCAGCTCCAACCGAGAGACCCAGTACTTC.

The chain's CDR3 is CASSFGTWANEQFF. For the CDR3, the DNA is TGTGCCAGCAGCTTCGGGACTTGGGCCAATGAGCAGTTCTTC. The chain employs TRBV7-2 and TRBJ2-1, with D perhaps TRBD2 (6 bases). CDR3 length: 14 amino acids. V lost 3 bases, J lost 6 bases, and 12 bases lay in between. Germline V CDR1 and CDR2: SGHTA, FQGNSA.

This clone was found a few times. The chain uses TRBV7-6 and TRBJ2-5; either TRBD1 or TRBD2 may supply D (5 bases each). The CDR3 covers 15 residues. CDR1 and CDR2 (germline): SGHVS, FNYEAQ. V shed 2 bases and J shed 5 bases, with 15 bases lying between them. Here the CDR3 reads CASSLTLGGGETQYF. CDR3 nucleotide sequence: TGTGCCAGCAGCTTAACCCTTGGGGGTGGCGAGACCCAGTACTTC.

The V gene is TRBV30, the J gene TRBJ2-2, with D possibly TRBD1 on 6 matching bases. Trimming removed 6 bases at V and 5 bases at J, with 10 bases between. Germline loops: CDR1 GTSNPN, CDR2 SVGIG (reference sequence). This CDR3 region has 12 residues. CDR3 loop: CACRGLTGELFF. The CDR3 DNA is TGTGCCTGCAGGGGCCTAACCGGGGAGCTGTTTTTT.

This clone came up a few times. The J gene is TRBJ2-7, the V gene TRBV7-3; 12 positions match TRBD1. The CDR3 has 14 residues. CDR1 and CDR2 (germline): SGHTA, FQGTGA. V dropped 6 bases and J dropped 6; count of bases not matched to a gene: 6. CDR3 DNA sequence: TGTGCCAGCAGGGACCGGGACAGGGGGCGCGAGCAGTACTTC. This sequence encodes CASRDRDRGREQYF.

The chain combines TRBV9 with TRBJ1-2; 11 bases match TRBD1. The V and J ends lost 3 bases and 3 bases, in that order; junction bases with no gene match: 4. This CDR3 is built from 15 residues. Germline CDR1 SGDLS, CDR2 YYNGEE. The CDR3 DNA follows: TGTGCCAGCAGCGGAGGACAGGGGGCTGACTATGGCTACACCTTC. Amino acids: CASSGGQGADYGYTF.

This clone has just a few counts. The V and J genes are TRBV7-2 and TRBJ1-1, with D possibly TRBD1 on 6 matching bases. V was pared by 2 bases and J by 1 base, with 11 bases between. The CDR3 is 15 residues long. Germline loops: CDR1 SGHTA, CDR2 FQGNSA. For the CDR3, the DNA is TGTGCCAGCAGCTTACTCAACAGGGAGAACACTGAAGCTTTCTTT. It codes for CASSLLNRENTEAFF.

This clone was seen a handful of times. The chain joins TRBV9 to TRBJ2-6; tentatively, D is TRBD1 or TRBD2 (6 bases each). This CDR3 is built from 15 residues. V was cut by 0 bases and J by 6 bases, with 10 bases left in between. Germline V gene sequence: CDR1 SGDLS, CDR2 YYNGEE. The CDR3 reads CASSVAQGLANVLTF. CDR3 nucleotides: TGTGCCAGCAGCGTAGCACAGGGACTGGCCAACGTCCTGACTTTC.

The chain employs TRBV9 and TRBJ2-7, with a weak D call TRBD2 (5 bases). Germline V lookup: CDR1 SGDLS, CDR2 YYNGEE. The CDR3 has 15 amino acids. Trimming removed 4 bases from V and 7 bases from J, with 21 bases in between. CDR3 sequence: CASSPSGNPLGEQYF. The CDR3 DNA reads TGTGCCAGCAGCCCCTCGGGAAATCCCTTGGGGGAGCAGTACTTC.

The chain has TRBV30 and TRBJ2-7; weak D call: TRBD2 (5 bases). Germline CDR1 is GTSNPN and CDR2 is SVGIG (reference sequence). The CDR3 covers 15 residues. Between the trimmed V and J ends, which lost 3 bases and 5 bases, there was a span of 20 bases. Here the CDR3 reads CAWSPTRSLVHEQYF. As DNA, the CDR3 is TGTGCCTGGAGCCCAACTAGGTCGTTGGTACACGAGCAGTACTTC.

In this sample, this clone turned up a few times. This chain uses TRBV11-3 with TRBJ1-6, with D unresolved. Trimming cost V 3 bases and J 8 bases, with 11 bases left between them. This CDR3 has 14 amino acids. Germline V gene data show CDR1 as SGHNT and CDR2 as YENEEA. The CDR3 nucleotides are TGTGCCAGCAGCTTTAAGGGCTGGGATTCACCCCTCCACTTT. It specifies CASSFKGWDSPLHF.

There are a few counts of this clone. The J gene is TRBJ1-2, the V gene TRBV29-1; the D is unclear. Trimming shortened V by 1 base and J by 8 bases, and 8 bases separated the two germline ends. Germline V lookup: CDR1 SQVTM, CDR2 ANQGSEA. The CDR3 is 11 amino acids. The CDR3 DNA sequence: TGCAGCGTTGAAGTCGGTGCGGGCTACACCTTC. It translates to CSVEVGAGYTF.

In this sample, this clone turned up a few times. This sequence joins TRBV18 and TRBJ2-4; 7 positions agree with TRBD1. There are 18 residues in the CDR3. The ends lost 3 bases at V and 2 bases at J; junction bases unmatched: 13. Looked up from germline, CDR1 is KGHSH and CDR2 is LQKENI. The CDR3 region is CASSPGKIQGFSKNIQYF. The CDR3 nucleotides are TGTGCCAGCTCACCCGGGAAGATACAGGGGTTCTCCAAAAACATTCAGTACTTC. Full variable domain (rest looked up from reference TRBV18 and TRBJ2-4): NAGVMQNPRHLVRRRGQEARLRCSPMKGHSHVYWYRQLPEEGLKFMVYLQKENIIDESGMPKERFSAEFPKEGPSILRIQQVVRGDSAAYFCASSPGKIQGFSKNIQYFGAGTRLSVL.

The gene calls are TRBV7-2 and TRBJ1-5; D is possibly TRBD1 (6 bases). This CDR3 has 13 residues. Germline CDR1 reads SGHTA; CDR2 reads FQGNSA. Between the trimmed V and J ends, which lost 6 bases and 7 bases, there was a span of 13 bases. The CDR3 sequence: CASSYRAEQPQHF. CDR3 DNA: TGTGCCAGCAGTTACAGGGCGGAACAGCCCCAGCATTTT. The full variable domain, rest sourced from reference TRBV7-2 and TRBJ1-5, is GAGVSQSPSNKVTEKGKDVELRCDPISGHTALYWYRQSLGQGLEFLIYFQGNSAPDKSGLPSDRFSAERTGGSVSTLTIQRTQQEDSAVYLCASSYRAEQPQHFGDGTRLSIL.

This clone was seen a few times. The V and J genes are TRBV19 and TRBJ1-1; no firm D call. Germline values: CDR1 LNHDA, CDR2 SQIVND (reference sequence). This CDR3 has 13 residues. The germline V and J ends were trimmed by 8 bases and 0 bases, with 10 bases remaining between them. CDR3: CASSRLVNTEAFF. The CDR3 DNA sequence: TGTGCCAGTTCCCGACTGGTGAACACTGAAGCTTTCTTT.

This chain uses TRBV29-1 with TRBJ2-2; no definite D call. V lost 5 bases and J 6 bases, leaving 7 bases between the germline ends. Germline V CDR1 and CDR2: SQVTM, ANQGSEA. The CDR3 runs to 11 residues. CDR3 coding DNA: TGCAGCGTTTGGTCTGCCGGGGAGCTGTTTTTT. This sequence encodes CSVWSAGELFF.

This sequence joins TRBV30 and TRBJ1-2; D unclear. The CDR3 is made up of 12 amino acids. Trimming pared 2 bases from V and 1 base from J, leaving 5 bases between. Germline-derived CDR1 and CDR2 are GTSNPN and SVGIG (reference sequence). The CDR3 sequence: CAWSSHNYGYTF. The CDR3 DNA follows: TGTGCCTGGAGTTCCCATAACTATGGCTACACCTTC.

The V call is TRBV2, the J call TRBJ2-4; D remains ambiguous. The CDR3 length is 13 residues. V was pared by 3 bases and J by 7 bases, with 10 bases between. Per the germline V gene, CDR1 is SNHLY and CDR2 is FYNNEI. The DNA for the CDR3 is TGTGCCAGCAGTGACGGCAACGCGAACATTCAGTACTTC. It is translated as CASSDGNANIQYF.

The gene calls are TRBV7-6 and TRBJ1-5; TRBD1 matches at 7 bases. Germline loops: CDR1 SGHVS, CDR2 FNYEAQ. The length of the CDR3 is 15 residues. V gave up 2 bases and J gave up 3 bases; unmatched junction bases: 4. The chain's CDR3 is CASSLQGDINQPQHF. CDR3 nucleotide sequence: TGTGCCAGCAGCTTACAGGGGGATATCAATCAGCCCCAGCATTTT.

Only a few counts were recorded for this clone. Other DNA sequences within the sample encode an identical CDR3. The CDR3 region has the DNA TGTGCCAGCAGTGGACAGGGTGGGACTGAAGCTTTCTTT. Translated, it gives CASSGQGGTEAFF. The chain combines TRBV2 with TRBJ1-1, with 7 nucleotides matching TRBD1. Germline values: CDR1 SNHLY, CDR2 FYNNEI. The CDR3 extends over 13 amino acids. V shed 4 bases and J 5 bases; nucleotides not matched to a gene: 4.

The gene calls are TRBV15 and TRBJ2-3; 7 bases map to TRBD2. The CDR3 consists of 14 residues. The junction had 4 bases not matched to a gene; V was cut back by 4 bases and J by 3 bases. Germline V CDR1 and CDR2: LNHNV, YYDKDF (reference sequence). The CDR3 DNA is TGTGCCACCAGCAAGAGACTAGCAACAGATACGCAGTATTTT. As protein: CATSKRLATDTQYF.

V usage is TRBV9 and J usage is TRBJ2-1; 15 bases are a match to TRBD2. Losses at the gene ends were 3 bases for V and 7 bases for J; bases not matched to a gene: 5. The CDR3 is 16 amino acids. Germline lookup yields CDR1 SGDLS and CDR2 YYNGEE. Here the CDR3 reads CASSAGLAGGSNEQFF. CDR3 in DNA: TGTGCCAGCAGCGCGGGACTAGCGGGGGGTAGTAATGAGCAGTTCTTC. Together with reference TRBV9 and TRBJ2-1, the CDR3 gives the full variable domain: DSGVTQTPKHLITATGQRVTLRCSPRSGDLSVYWYQQSLDQGLQFLIQYYNGEERAKGNILERFSAQQFPDLHSELNLSSLELGDSALYFCASSAGLAGGSNEQFFGPGTRLTVL.

The J gene is TRBJ1-2, the V gene TRBV27; D unclear. CDR1 MNHEY and CDR2 SMNVEV come from the germline V gene (reference sequence). CDR3 size: 15 residues. V shed 6 bases and J shed 4 bases, with 18 bases lying between them. In DNA, the CDR3 is TGTGCCAGCAGCATCGGCCTACGAAGAGGCTATGGCTACACCTTC. Its protein is CASSIGLRRGYGYTF.

This clone was detected only a few times. The V call is TRBV9, the J call TRBJ1-2; the D gene is possibly TRBD1 (6 bases). V lost 0 bases to trimming and J lost 2 bases, with 8 bases between them. The germline gives CDR1 SGDLS, CDR2 YYNGEE. This CDR3 comprises 14 residues. The CDR3 nucleotides are TGTGCCAGCAGCGTAGGAGGGGGAAACTATGGCTACACCTTC. The encoded protein is CASSVGGGNYGYTF.

The chain carries TRBV7-8 and TRBJ1-5, with 8 bases fitting TRBD1. The junction had 7 bases not matched to a gene; V was cut back by 1 base and J by 5 bases. From germline, CDR1 is SGHVS and CDR2 FQNEAQ. The CDR3 extends over 16 amino acids. CDR3 nucleotides: TGTGCCAGCAGCTTAGGTGGTGGCAGGGGGCATCAGCCCCAGCATTTT. As protein: CASSLGGGRGHQPQHF.